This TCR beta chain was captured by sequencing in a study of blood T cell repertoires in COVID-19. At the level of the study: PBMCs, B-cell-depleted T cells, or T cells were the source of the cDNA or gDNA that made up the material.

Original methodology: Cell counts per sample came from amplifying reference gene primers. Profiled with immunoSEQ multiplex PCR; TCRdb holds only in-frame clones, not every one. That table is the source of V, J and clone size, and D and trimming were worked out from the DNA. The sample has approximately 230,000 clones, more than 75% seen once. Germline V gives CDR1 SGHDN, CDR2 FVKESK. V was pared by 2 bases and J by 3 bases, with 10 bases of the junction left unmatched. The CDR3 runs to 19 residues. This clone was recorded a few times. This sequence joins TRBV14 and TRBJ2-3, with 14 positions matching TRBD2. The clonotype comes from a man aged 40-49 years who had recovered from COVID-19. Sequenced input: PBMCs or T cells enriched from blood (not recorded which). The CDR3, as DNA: TGTGCCAGCAGCCAAACGTACCCGGGACTAGCGGGGGAAACAGATACGCAGTATTTT. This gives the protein CASSQTYPGLAGETDTQYF.